The rows below give T cell receptor beta chains drawn from one sample of a study of cytomegalovirus exposure and HLA in healthy donors. Clones were sequenced by immunoSEQ multiplex PCR, and TCRdb holds only the in-frame ones, with some missing. The table lists around 62,000 clones, more than 60% of them singletons. The sequenced sample was PBMCs. These receptors came from a male donor in good health and CMV-seropositive. Both conserved end residues are part of each CDR3. Fields, in order: D gene, V gene, clone size, J gene, CDR3 protein, CDR3 DNA. A D gene is named only where the DNA matches it firmly. Expanded clones get a size class; other rows say once, few or many, or leave the size out.

D gene: .
V gene: TRBV27
clone size: .
J gene: TRBJ2-7
CDR3 protein: CASSSRGPPGGSEQYF
CDR3 DNA: TGTGCCAGCAGTTCAAGAGGGCCACCTGGTGGTTCCGAGCAGTACTTC

D gene: TRBD1
V gene: TRBV7-9
clone size: .
J gene: TRBJ1-2
CDR3 protein: CAHQDREGLGYGYTF
CDR3 DNA: TGTGCCCACCAGGACAGGGAAGGCTTGGGTTATGGCTACACCTTC

D gene: .
V gene: TRBV4-3
clone size: .
J gene: TRBJ1-1
CDR3 protein: CASSHAGQPEAFF
CDR3 DNA: TGCGCCAGCAGCCATGCCGGACAACCTGAAGCTTTCTTT

D gene: .
V gene: TRBV4-3
clone size: .
J gene: TRBJ1-3
CDR3 protein: CASSQLYRETDTIYF
CDR3 DNA: TGCGCCAGCAGCCAACTATACAGGGAGACGGACACCATATATTTT

D gene: TRBD1
V gene: TRBV19
clone size: few
J gene: TRBJ1-6
CDR3 protein: CASSKQGAYSPLHF
CDR3 DNA: TGTGCCAGTAGTAAACAGGGGGCTTATTCACCCCTCCACTTT

D gene: .
V gene: TRBV5-4
clone size: .
J gene: TRBJ2-3
CDR3 protein: CASSTRAIETRDTQYF
CDR3 DNA: TGTGCCAGCAGCACCCGAGCGATTGAGACTAGAGATACGCAGTATTTT

D gene: .
V gene: TRBV7-9
clone size: .
J gene: TRBJ1-4
CDR3 protein: CASSLPAGSNEKLFF
CDR3 DNA: TGTGCCAGCAGCCTCCCAGCGGGGAGTAATGAAAAACTGTTTTTT

D gene: TRBD1
V gene: TRBV27
clone size: few
J gene: TRBJ1-1
CDR3 protein: CASSLNTGGVMGNTEAFF
CDR3 DNA: TGTGCCAGCAGTTTAAATACAGGGGGAGTAATGGGGAACACTGAAGCTTTCTTT

D gene: TRBD1
V gene: TRBV7-3
clone size: .
J gene: TRBJ1-2
CDR3 protein: CASSSSTGYGYTF
CDR3 DNA: TGTGCCAGCAGCTCATCGACAGGGTATGGCTACACCTTC

D gene: .
V gene: TRBV5-1
clone size: medium-sized
J gene: TRBJ2-7
CDR3 protein: CASSPGTLYEQYF
CDR3 DNA: TGCGCCAGCAGCCCCGGGACACTCTACGAGCAGTACTTC

D gene: .
V gene: TRBV7-2
clone size: .
J gene: TRBJ1-2
CDR3 protein: CASNLDVTGPNYGYTF
CDR3 DNA: TGTGCCAGCAACTTGGATGTCACAGGACCAAACTATGGCTACACCTTC

D gene: TRBD2
V gene: TRBV5-1
clone size: .
J gene: TRBJ2-3
CDR3 protein: CASSLGLAVDTQYF
CDR3 DNA: TGCGCCAGCAGCTTGGGACTAGCTGTAGATACGCAGTATTTT

D gene: TRBD2
V gene: TRBV6-1
clone size: .
J gene: TRBJ2-1
CDR3 protein: CASSGGLAWDEQFF
CDR3 DNA: TGTGCCAGCAGTGGGGGACTAGCATGGGATGAGCAGTTCTTC

D gene: TRBD1
V gene: TRBV28
clone size: .
J gene: TRBJ1-6
CDR3 protein: CASSFPGTGNSPLHF
CDR3 DNA: TGTGCCAGCAGTTTCCCCGGGACAGGGAATTCACCCCTCCACTTT

D gene: TRBD1
V gene: TRBV4-1
clone size: few
J gene: TRBJ1-6
CDR3 protein: CASSQDQRTGTHSPLHF
CDR3 DNA: TGCGCCAGCAGCCAAGATCAACGGACAGGGACACATTCACCCCTCCACTTT

D gene: TRBD1
V gene: TRBV6-5
clone size: .
J gene: TRBJ1-1
CDR3 protein: CASSQQGLGTEAFF
CDR3 DNA: TGTGCCAGCAGCCAACAGGGGCTGGGCACTGAAGCTTTCTTT

D gene: .
V gene: TRBV7-6
clone size: .
J gene: TRBJ2-7
CDR3 protein: CASSFQDTDYEQYF
CDR3 DNA: TGTGCCAGCAGCTTCCAGGACACGGACTACGAGCAGTACTTC

D gene: .
V gene: TRBV27
clone size: .
J gene: TRBJ2-1
CDR3 protein: CASSLGQTRSYNEQFF
CDR3 DNA: TGTGCCAGCAGTTTGGGGCAGACGCGCTCCTACAATGAGCAGTTCTTC

D gene: .
V gene: TRBV7-2
clone size: .
J gene: TRBJ1-2
CDR3 protein: CASTQAVNYGYTF
CDR3 DNA: TGTGCCAGCACCCAGGCAGTTAACTATGGCTACACCTTC

D gene: .
V gene: TRBV4-2
clone size: .
J gene: TRBJ2-3
CDR3 protein: CASSQDYVVTDAQYF
CDR3 DNA: TGTGCCAGCAGCCAAGATTACGTGGTCACAGATGCGCAGTATTTT

D gene: TRBD1
V gene: TRBV27
clone size: .
J gene: TRBJ1-4
CDR3 protein: CASSPRQGTNEKLFF
CDR3 DNA: TGTGCCAGCAGTCCACGACAGGGGACTAATGAAAAACTGTTTTTT

D gene: .
V gene: TRBV4-1
clone size: .
J gene: TRBJ1-5
CDR3 protein: CASSHAGTPSYQPQHF
CDR3 DNA: TGCGCCAGCAGCCATGCCGGGACACCTAGTTATCAGCCCCAGCATTTT

D gene: .
V gene: TRBV7-6
clone size: .
J gene: TRBJ1-4
CDR3 protein: CASSYGVEKLFF
CDR3 DNA: TGTGCCAGCAGCTACGGAGTCGAAAAACTGTTTTTT

D gene: .
V gene: TRBV7-9
clone size: .
J gene: TRBJ1-1
CDR3 protein: CASKRTSNTEAFF
CDR3 DNA: TGTGCCAGCAAGCGAACCTCGAACACTGAAGCTTTCTTT

D gene: TRBD1
V gene: TRBV5-1
clone size: .
J gene: TRBJ1-5
CDR3 protein: CASRTGDRGPQHF
CDR3 DNA: TGCGCCAGCAGAACAGGGGACCGGGGGCCCCAGCATTTT

D gene: TRBD1
V gene: TRBV5-4
clone size: .
J gene: TRBJ2-2
CDR3 protein: CASRLLPPTGFTGELFF
CDR3 DNA: TGTGCCAGCCGTCTCCTTCCTCCGACAGGGTTTACCGGGGAGCTGTTTTTT

D gene: TRBD1
V gene: TRBV19
clone size: .
J gene: TRBJ1-1
CDR3 protein: CASSTPYRGGTEAFF
CDR3 DNA: TGTGCCAGTAGTACGCCGTACAGGGGAGGCACTGAAGCTTTCTTT

D gene: .
V gene: TRBV4-3
clone size: .
J gene: TRBJ1-3
CDR3 protein: CASGQTAGNTIYF
CDR3 DNA: TGCGCCAGCGGCCAAACAGCTGGAAACACCATATATTTT

D gene: TRBD1
V gene: TRBV5-4
clone size: .
J gene: TRBJ2-5
CDR3 protein: CASSSDRPQETQYF
CDR3 DNA: TGTGCCAGCAGCTCGGACAGGCCCCAAGAGACCCAGTACTTC

D gene: TRBD2
V gene: TRBV14
clone size: few
J gene: TRBJ2-3
CDR3 protein: CASSRQTSGGPDTQYF
CDR3 DNA: TGTGCCAGCAGCCGCCAAACTAGCGGGGGCCCAGATACGCAGTATTTT

D gene: TRBD2
V gene: TRBV5-1
clone size: .
J gene: TRBJ2-5
CDR3 protein: CASMGRRAGQQETQYF
CDR3 DNA: TGCGCCAGCATGGGTCGACGAGCGGGGCAACAAGAGACCCAGTACTTC

D gene: TRBD1
V gene: TRBV6-1
clone size: once
J gene: TRBJ1-1
CDR3 protein: CASSPPGQGSEAFF
CDR3 DNA: TGTGCCAGCAGTCCCCCGGGACAGGGAAGTGAAGCTTTCTTT

D gene: .
V gene: TRBV7-2
clone size: few
J gene: TRBJ1-2
CDR3 protein: CASSSASRVASGYTF
CDR3 DNA: TGTGCCAGCAGCTCCGCGAGCAGGGTAGCCTCTGGCTACACCTTC

D gene: .
V gene: TRBV5-6
clone size: once
J gene: TRBJ2-3
CDR3 protein: CASSLGVPSDSTDTQYF
CDR3 DNA: TGTGCCAGCAGCTTAGGTGTCCCAAGCGATAGCACAGATACGCAGTATTTT

D gene: .
V gene: TRBV28
clone size: .
J gene: TRBJ1-1
CDR3 protein: CASSLTGRREAFF
CDR3 DNA: TGTGCCAGCAGTTTAACAGGGCGGCGTGAAGCTTTCTTT

D gene: .
V gene: TRBV6-1
clone size: .
J gene: TRBJ2-5
CDR3 protein: CASSEPSGGETQYF
CDR3 DNA: TGTGCCAGCAGTGAGCCGTCCGGGGGAGAGACCCAGTACTTC

D gene: TRBD1
V gene: TRBV19
clone size: .
J gene: TRBJ1-5
CDR3 protein: CASILGTDSNQPQHF
CDR3 DNA: TGTGCCAGTATATTGGGGACAGATAGCAATCAGCCCCAGCATTTT

D gene: .
V gene: TRBV11-2
clone size: .
J gene: TRBJ1-1
CDR3 protein: CASSLFSGNTEAFF
CDR3 DNA: TGTGCCAGCAGCTTATTTTCCGGGAACACTGAAGCTTTCTTT

D gene: TRBD1
V gene: TRBV6-5
clone size: .
J gene: TRBJ2-1
CDR3 protein: CASSYGTEAYNEQFF
CDR3 DNA: TGTGCCAGCAGTTACGGGACAGAAGCCTACAATGAGCAGTTCTTC

D gene: TRBD1
V gene: TRBV6-5
clone size: few
J gene: TRBJ1-2
CDR3 protein: CASSYAGGYGYTF
CDR3 DNA: TGTGCCAGCAGTTACGCAGGGGGCTATGGCTACACCTTC

D gene: TRBD1
V gene: TRBV10-3
clone size: once
J gene: TRBJ2-7
CDR3 protein: CAISGGGTGGYEQYF
CDR3 DNA: TGTGCCATCAGTGGGGGGGGGACAGGGGGCTACGAGCAGTACTTC

D gene: .
V gene: TRBV4-3
clone size: .
J gene: TRBJ1-5
CDR3 protein: CASSQDQGHQPQHF
CDR3 DNA: TGCGCCAGCAGCCAAGATCAGGGTCATCAGCCCCAGCATTTT

D gene: .
V gene: TRBV5-4
clone size: .
J gene: TRBJ2-7
CDR3 protein: CASSFTLIGQPSEQYF
CDR3 DNA: TGTGCCAGCAGCTTCACCCTCATCGGACAACCCTCCGAGCAGTACTTC

D gene: TRBD1
V gene: TRBV5-1
clone size: once
J gene: TRBJ1-4
CDR3 protein: CASSSGQGNEKLFF
CDR3 DNA: TGCGCCAGCAGCTCGGGACAGGGGAATGAAAAACTGTTTTTT

D gene: .
V gene: TRBV19
clone size: .
J gene: TRBJ1-1
CDR3 protein: CASTQRIRGPDTEAFF
CDR3 DNA: TGTGCCAGTACCCAGAGGATCCGAGGCCCCGACACTGAAGCTTTCTTT

D gene: .
V gene: TRBV27
clone size: .
J gene: TRBJ2-1
CDR3 protein: CASSISGRSYNEQFF
CDR3 DNA: TGTGCCAGCAGTATCAGCGGTCGGAGCTACAATGAGCAGTTCTTC

D gene: TRBD2
V gene: TRBV11-2
clone size: few
J gene: TRBJ2-7
CDR3 protein: CASTPPGRGGVEYEQYF
CDR3 DNA: TGTGCCAGCACCCCACCGGGTCGGGGGGGCGTAGAATACGAGCAGTACTTC

D gene: .
V gene: TRBV4-2
clone size: .
J gene: TRBJ2-5
CDR3 protein: CASSLQGGNQETQYF
CDR3 DNA: TGTGCCAGCAGCCTTCAAGGAGGGAACCAAGAGACCCAGTACTTC

D gene: .
V gene: TRBV11-3
clone size: .
J gene: TRBJ2-2
CDR3 protein: CASSHRVDTGELFF
CDR3 DNA: TGTGCCAGCAGCCACAGGGTTGACACCGGGGAGCTGTTTTTT

D gene: TRBD1
V gene: TRBV7-3
clone size: .
J gene: TRBJ2-5
CDR3 protein: CASSFHRGRWETQYF
CDR3 DNA: TGTGCCAGCAGCTTCCACAGGGGCCGCTGGGAGACCCAGTACTTC

D gene: TRBD1
V gene: TRBV9
clone size: .
J gene: TRBJ2-1
CDR3 protein: CASSDRDRGYNEQFF
CDR3 DNA: TGTGCCAGCAGCGACCGGGACAGGGGTTACAATGAGCAGTTCTTC

D gene: TRBD1
V gene: TRBV29-1
clone size: .
J gene: TRBJ1-2
CDR3 protein: CSVPGTGYGYTF
CDR3 DNA: TGCAGCGTTCCCGGGACAGGGTATGGCTACACCTTC

D gene: .
V gene: TRBV6-5
clone size: .
J gene: TRBJ1-1
CDR3 protein: CASSYEYGGEAFF
CDR3 DNA: TGTGCCAGCAGTTACGAGTACGGGGGTGAAGCTTTCTTT